Listed below are T cell receptor beta chains from one sample, sequenced in a study of cytomegalovirus exposure and HLA in healthy donors. TCRdb's table, derived via immunoSEQ multiplex PCR, lists solely in-frame clones and lacks some. The sample lists 150,000 to 160,000 clones, about 76% seen once, with approximately 7.7% in the top ten. Specimen: PBMCs. These receptors all come from a man aged 25 to 40 in good health and CMV-seropositive. Each CDR3 is given with its conserved first and last residue. The D gene is left open where the match is weak. Only some rows state a clone size, as once, few, many or a class for expanded clones.

-	TRBV15	TRBD1	TRBJ1-2	TGTGCCACCAGCAGTCGGGACAGGGCGGAGAGCTACACCTTC	CATSSRDRAESYTF
-	TRBV28	TRBD2	TRBJ2-5	TGTGCCAGCCGACCCTGGCGGGGGGGAGAAGAGACCCAGTACTTC	CASRPWRGGEETQYF
few	TRBV7-9	-	TRBJ1-2	TGTGCCAGCAGCTTAGAGCGGGGGTACTATGGCTACACCTTC	CASSLERGYYGYTF
few	TRBV9	-	TRBJ2-1	TGTGCCAGCAGCGTACGAGGGCTAAACGACAATGAGCAGTTCTTC	CASSVRGLNDNEQFF
few	TRBV2	-	TRBJ2-7	TGTGCCAGCAGTGCGGACCTGGGGCTAGGGCAGTACTTC	CASSADLGLGQYF
-	TRBV11-2	-	TRBJ1-1	TGTGCCAGCAGCTTAATGCAGATGAACACTGAAGCTTTCTTT	CASSLMQMNTEAFF
-	TRBV4-2	-	TRBJ1-1	TGTGCCAGCAGCCAAGATTCCGGGGGGAACACTGAAGCTTTCTTT	CASSQDSGGNTEAFF
-	TRBV9	TRBD2	TRBJ2-1	TGTGCCAGCAGCGCCCCCTTTGCGGGGGGACACAATGAGCAGTTCTTC	CASSAPFAGGHNEQFF
-	TRBV6-1	TRBD2	TRBJ2-2	TGTGCCAGCGGGACTAGGGGCACCGGGGAGCTGTTTTTT	CASGTRGTGELFF
-	TRBV28	TRBD2	TRBJ2-7	TGTGCCAGCAGTTTGGCGGGACTAGCGGGAGAACCCTACGAGCAGTACTTC	CASSLAGLAGEPYEQYF
-	TRBV28	-	TRBJ1-2	TGTGCCAGCAGTTTAGGGCTTGGCTACACCTTC	CASSLGLGYTF
-	TRBV5-1	TRBD2	TRBJ2-7	TGCGCCAGCAGCTTGGCTAGCGGGGGGACCTACGAGCAGTACTTC	CASSLASGGTYEQYF
-	TRBV6-6	TRBD1	TRBJ2-7	TGTGCCAGCAGTTCAGGACAGGTCTACGAGCAGTACTTC	CASSSGQVYEQYF
-	TRBV10-1	-	TRBJ2-7	TGCGCCAGCAGTGAGGGCGGCAGCTCCTACGAGCAGTACTTC	CASSEGGSSYEQYF
-	TRBV10-3	-	TRBJ2-5	TGTGCCACAGGACACCCGCAAGAGACCCAGTACTTC	CATGHPQETQYF
-	TRBV14	TRBD2	TRBJ2-7	TGTGCCAGCAGCCGTATAAATGGGGGGGATGACGAGCAGTACTTC	CASSRINGGDDEQYF